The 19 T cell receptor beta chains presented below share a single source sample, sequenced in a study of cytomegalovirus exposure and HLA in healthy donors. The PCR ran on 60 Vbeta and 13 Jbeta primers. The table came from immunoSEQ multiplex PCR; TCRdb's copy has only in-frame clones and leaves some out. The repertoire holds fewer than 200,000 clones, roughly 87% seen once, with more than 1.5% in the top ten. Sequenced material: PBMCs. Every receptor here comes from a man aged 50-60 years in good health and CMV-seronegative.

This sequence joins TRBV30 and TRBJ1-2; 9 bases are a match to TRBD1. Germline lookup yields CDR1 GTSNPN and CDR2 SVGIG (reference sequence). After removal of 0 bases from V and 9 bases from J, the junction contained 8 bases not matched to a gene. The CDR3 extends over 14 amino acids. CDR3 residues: CAWSVQGATSRYTF. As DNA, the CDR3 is TGTGCCTGGAGTGTACAGGGGGCAACATCGCGCTACACCTTC.

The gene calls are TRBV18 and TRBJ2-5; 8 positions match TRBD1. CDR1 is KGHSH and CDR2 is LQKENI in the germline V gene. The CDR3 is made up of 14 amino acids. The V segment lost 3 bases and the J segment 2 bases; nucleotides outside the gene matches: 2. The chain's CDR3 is CASSPGQGQETQYF. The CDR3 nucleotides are TGTGCCAGCTCACCCGGACAGGGTCAAGAGACCCAGTACTTC.

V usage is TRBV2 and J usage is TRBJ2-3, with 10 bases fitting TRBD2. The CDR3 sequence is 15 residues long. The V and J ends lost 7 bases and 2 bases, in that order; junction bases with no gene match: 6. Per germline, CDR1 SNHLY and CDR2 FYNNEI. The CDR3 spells CASIYGLADTDTQYF. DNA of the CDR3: TGTGCCAGCATTTATGGACTAGCGGACACAGATACGCAGTATTTT.

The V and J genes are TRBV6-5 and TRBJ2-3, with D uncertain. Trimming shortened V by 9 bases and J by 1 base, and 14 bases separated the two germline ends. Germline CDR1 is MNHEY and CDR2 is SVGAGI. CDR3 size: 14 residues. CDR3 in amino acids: CASRNTQGTDTQYF. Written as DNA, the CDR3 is TGTGCCAGTCGGAACACGCAGGGCACAGATACGCAGTATTTT.

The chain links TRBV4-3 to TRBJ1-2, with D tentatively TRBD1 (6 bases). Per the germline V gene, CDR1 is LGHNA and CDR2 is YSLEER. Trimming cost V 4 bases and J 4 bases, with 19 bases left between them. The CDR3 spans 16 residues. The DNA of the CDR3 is TGCGCCAGCAGCCCCAAAGGGGGGGCTGGGGGCTATGGCTACACCTTC. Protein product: CASSPKGGAGGYGYTF.

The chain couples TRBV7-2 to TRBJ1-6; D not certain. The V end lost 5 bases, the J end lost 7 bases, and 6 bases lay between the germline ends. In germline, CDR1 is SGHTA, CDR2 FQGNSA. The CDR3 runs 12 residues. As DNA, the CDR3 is TGTGCCAGCAGCCTCTCGAATTCACCCCTCCACTTT. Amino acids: CASSLSNSPLHF.

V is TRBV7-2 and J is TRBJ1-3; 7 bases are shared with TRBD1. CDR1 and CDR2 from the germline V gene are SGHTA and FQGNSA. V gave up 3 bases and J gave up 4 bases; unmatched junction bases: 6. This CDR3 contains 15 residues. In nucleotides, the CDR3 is TGTGCCAGCAGCTTGAGGGACAGTACCGGAAACACCATATATTTT. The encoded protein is CASSLRDSTGNTIYF.

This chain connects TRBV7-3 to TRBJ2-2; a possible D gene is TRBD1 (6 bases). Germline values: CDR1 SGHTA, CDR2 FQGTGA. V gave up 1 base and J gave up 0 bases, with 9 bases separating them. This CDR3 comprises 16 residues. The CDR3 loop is CASSLIGTTNTGELFF. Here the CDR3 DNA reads TGTGCCAGCAGCTTAATTGGGACAACGAACACCGGGGAGCTGTTTTTT. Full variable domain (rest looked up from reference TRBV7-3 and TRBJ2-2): GAGVSQTPSNKVTEKGKYVELRCDPISGHTALYWYRQSLGQGPEFLIYFQGTGAADDSGLPNDRFFAVRPEGSVSTLKIQRTERGDSAVYLCASSLIGTTNTGELFFGEGSRLTVL.

Written as DNA, the CDR3 is TGTGCCATCAGTGTGGACAGTAACTATGGCTACACCTTC. Its translation: CAISVDSNYGYTF. The V and J genes are TRBV10-3 and TRBJ1-2; perhaps TRBD1 as D (6 bases). From germline, CDR1 is ENHRY and CDR2 SYGVKD. This CDR3 has 13 amino acids. Trimming stripped 4 bases from V and 1 base from J, with 7 bases between.

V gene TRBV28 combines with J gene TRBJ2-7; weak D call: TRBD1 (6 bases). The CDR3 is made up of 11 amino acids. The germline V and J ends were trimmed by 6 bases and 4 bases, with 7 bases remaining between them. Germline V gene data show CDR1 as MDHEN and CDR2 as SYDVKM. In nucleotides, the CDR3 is TGTGCCAGCAGAGGACAGTACGAGCAGTACTTC. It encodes CASRGQYEQYF.

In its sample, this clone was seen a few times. As DNA, the CDR3 is TGTGCCAGCACGGAGCGAGGGCTGTTCACTGAAGCTTTCTTT. This sequence encodes CASTERGLFTEAFF. The J gene is TRBJ1-1, the V gene TRBV6-6, with D unclear. Deletions cut 7 bases from V and 4 bases from J, with 16 bases between. Per the germline V gene, CDR1 is MNHNY and CDR2 is SVGAGI (reference sequence). This CDR3 is 14 amino acids long.

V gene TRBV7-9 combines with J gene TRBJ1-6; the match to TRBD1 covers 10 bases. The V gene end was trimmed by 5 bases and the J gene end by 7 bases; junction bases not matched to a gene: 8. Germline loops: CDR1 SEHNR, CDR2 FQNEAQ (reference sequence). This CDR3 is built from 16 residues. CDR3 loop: CASSPDRGRENSPLHF. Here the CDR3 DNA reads TGTGCCAGCAGCCCCGACAGGGGGCGGGAAAATTCACCCCTCCACTTT. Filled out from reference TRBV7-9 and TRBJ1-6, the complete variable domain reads DTGVSQNPRHKITKRGQNVTFRCDPISEHNRLYWYRQTLGQGPEFLTYFQNEAQLEKSRLLSDRFSAERPKGSFSTLEIQRTEQGDSAMYLCASSPDRGRENSPLHFGNGTRLTVT.

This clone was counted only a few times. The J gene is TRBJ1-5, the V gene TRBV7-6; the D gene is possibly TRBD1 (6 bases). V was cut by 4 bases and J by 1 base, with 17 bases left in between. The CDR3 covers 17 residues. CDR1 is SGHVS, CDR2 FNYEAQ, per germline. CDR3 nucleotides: TGTGCCAGCAGCTCTCGGGGGGGCGCATGGAGCAATCAGCCCCAGCATTTT. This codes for CASSSRGGAWSNQPQHF.

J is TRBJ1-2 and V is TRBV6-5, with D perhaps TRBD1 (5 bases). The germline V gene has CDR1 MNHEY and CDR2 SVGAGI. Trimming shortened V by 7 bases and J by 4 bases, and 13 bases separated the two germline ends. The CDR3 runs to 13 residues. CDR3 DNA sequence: TGTGCCAGCAAGGAAGGACAAGGCTATGGCTACACCTTC. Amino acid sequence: CASKEGQGYGYTF.

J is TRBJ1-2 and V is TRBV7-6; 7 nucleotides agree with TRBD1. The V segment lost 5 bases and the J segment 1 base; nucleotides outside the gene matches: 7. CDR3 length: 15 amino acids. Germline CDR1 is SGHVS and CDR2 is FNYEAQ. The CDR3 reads CASSKTAGGNYGYTF. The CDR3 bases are TGTGCCAGCAGCAAGACTGCAGGGGGTAACTATGGCTACACCTTC.

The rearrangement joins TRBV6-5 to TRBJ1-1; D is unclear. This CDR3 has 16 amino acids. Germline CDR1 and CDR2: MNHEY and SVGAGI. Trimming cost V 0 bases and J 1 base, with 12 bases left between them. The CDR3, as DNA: TGTGCCAGCAGTTACTCGAAAGGTCCGGGGAACACTGAAGCTTTCTTT. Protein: CASSYSKGPGNTEAFF.

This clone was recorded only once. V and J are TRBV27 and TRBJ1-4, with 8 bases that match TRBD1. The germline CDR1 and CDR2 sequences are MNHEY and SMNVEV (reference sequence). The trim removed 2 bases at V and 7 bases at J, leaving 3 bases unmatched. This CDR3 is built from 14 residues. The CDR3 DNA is TGTGCCAGCAGTTTAAGGACAGGGATTGAAAAACTGTTTTTT. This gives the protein CASSLRTGIEKLFF.

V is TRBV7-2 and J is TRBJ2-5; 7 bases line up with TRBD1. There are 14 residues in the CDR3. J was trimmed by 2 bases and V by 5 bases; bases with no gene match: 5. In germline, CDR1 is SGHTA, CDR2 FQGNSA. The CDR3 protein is CASSPYRGQETQYF. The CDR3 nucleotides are TGTGCCAGCAGCCCATACAGGGGACAAGAGACCCAGTACTTC.

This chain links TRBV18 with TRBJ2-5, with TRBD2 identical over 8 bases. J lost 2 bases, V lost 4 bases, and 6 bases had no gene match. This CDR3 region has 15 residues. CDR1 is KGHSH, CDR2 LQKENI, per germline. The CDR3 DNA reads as TGTGCCAGCTCACGTTTTAGCGGGGATCAAGAGACCCAGTACTTC. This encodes CASSRFSGDQETQYF.